One sample yielded the 31 T cell receptor beta chains listed below, sequenced in a study of OX40 agonist ivuxolimab in advanced cancers. Profiling relied on immunoSEQ multiplex PCR, and the TCRdb table lists in-frame clones only, not all of them. The data hold under 75,000 clones, with 80% to 90% observed a single time. The starting material was CD4+ or CD8+ T cells sorted from blood, obtained in a trial of the OX40 agonist ivuxolimab. Receptors were obtained from an adult with an advanced solid tumor such as melanoma, head and neck, liver or kidney cancer.

The chain uses TRBV30 and TRBJ1-1, with a tentative D call TRBD1 (5 bases). The V gene lost 8 bases and the J gene lost 0 bases, with 13 bases spanning the gap. This CDR3 spans 13 amino acids. The germline gives CDR1 GTSNPN, CDR2 SVGIG (reference sequence). CDR3 nucleotide sequence: TGTGCCCGCGACCGGGGCATGAACACTGAAGCTTTCTTT. Protein: CARDRGMNTEAFF.

This chain connects TRBV5-1 to TRBJ2-2, with 9 bases fitting TRBD1. Losses at the gene ends were 3 bases for V and 5 bases for J; bases not matched to a gene: 5. The length of the CDR3 is 15 residues. Germline CDR1 reads SGHRS; CDR2 reads YFSETQ. The CDR3 region is CASSSGQGQTGELFF. The CDR3 DNA is TGCGCCAGCAGCTCTGGACAGGGGCAGACCGGGGAGCTGTTTTTT.

The rearrangement uses TRBV6-1 and TRBJ2-7; D not resolved. V was trimmed by 5 bases and J by 0 bases, leaving 11 bases between them. The germline CDR1 and CDR2 sequences are MNHNS and SASEGT. The CDR3 has 14 residues. CDR3 protein: CASSPSALSYEQYF. CDR3 nucleotide sequence: TGTGCCAGCAGTCCGTCGGCCCTCTCCTACGAGCAGTACTTC.

The rearrangement joins TRBV23-1 to TRBJ2-5, with D perhaps TRBD1 or TRBD2 (5 bases each). TRBV23-1 belongs to the ORF category, with a function that is uncertain. The CDR3 length is 11 residues. V was pared by 6 bases and J by 3 bases, with 5 bases between. The CDR3 region is CASRGEETQYF. CDR3 coding DNA: TGCGCCAGCAGGGGGGAAGAGACCCAGTACTTC.

The V and J genes are TRBV7-6 and TRBJ2-3, with 12 bases aligning to TRBD2. Germline assignment: CDR1 SGHVS and CDR2 FNYEAQ. V was clipped by 4 bases and J by 2 bases; unmatched bases: 4. CDR3 length: 16 residues. The chain's CDR3 is CASSSRLAGVTDTQYF. CDR3 in DNA: TGTGCCAGCAGCTCACGACTAGCGGGAGTCACAGATACGCAGTATTTT.

This chain uses TRBV11-3 with TRBJ2-7; a possible D gene is TRBD2 (6 bases). V dropped 3 bases and J dropped 2 bases, with 14 bases sitting between them. Germline V gene lookup returns CDR1 SGHNT and CDR2 YENEEA. The CDR3 loop spans 15 amino acids. Here the CDR3 reads CASSLDSGNTYEQYF. For the CDR3, the DNA is TGTGCCAGCAGCTTGGATAGCGGCAATACCTACGAGCAGTACTTC. The whole variable domain, remainder taken from reference TRBV11-3 and TRBJ2-7, is EAGVVQSPRYKIIEKKQPVAFWCNPISGHNTLYWYLQNLGQGPELLIRYENEEAVDDSQLPKDRFSAERLKGVDSTLKIQPAELGDSAVYLCASSLDSGNTYEQYFGPGTRLTVT.

V gene TRBV7-8 combines with J gene TRBJ2-4, with 7 nucleotides matching TRBD1. The CDR3 runs 15 residues. The V gene end was trimmed by 0 bases and the J gene end by 1 base; junction bases not matched to a gene: 0. The germline V gene encodes CDR1 SGHVS and CDR2 FQNEAQ. The CDR3 coding sequence is TGTGCCAGCAGCTTAGCAGGGGGCGCCAAAAACATTCAGTACTTC. Protein sequence: CASSLAGGAKNIQYF.

The chain carries TRBV5-8 and TRBJ2-1; 7 bases line up with TRBD1. J was trimmed by 2 bases and V by 2 bases; bases with no gene match: 7. CDR1 SGHTS and CDR2 YDEGEE come from the germline V gene. The CDR3 has 16 amino acids. The CDR3 bases are TGTGCCAGCAGCTTAACTACAGGGGTTACCTACAATGAGCAGTTCTTC. It encodes CASSLTTGVTYNEQFF.

The chain couples TRBV30 to TRBJ2-6, with TRBD1 identical over 7 bases. There are 18 residues in the CDR3. V lost 2 bases and J lost 0; bases outside the gene matches: 10. Germline CDR1 and CDR2: GTSNPN and SVGIG (reference sequence). This chain's CDR3 is CAWSIVRGLPSGANVLTF. The CDR3 region has the DNA TGTGCCTGGAGTATCGTAAGGGGGCTCCCCTCTGGGGCCAACGTCCTGACTTTC.

The chain recombines TRBV2 with TRBJ1-4, with D hard to call. The CDR3 spans 14 residues. Germline V gives CDR1 SNHLY, CDR2 FYNNEI. Trimming removed 4 bases at V and 5 bases at J, with 11 bases between. The CDR3 DNA reads TGTGCCAGCAGTGTAGCTAGTGCGAATGAAAAACTGTTTTTT. Its translation is CASSVASANEKLFF. Full variable domain (rest looked up from reference TRBV2 and TRBJ1-4): EPEVTQTPSHQVTQMGQEVILRCVPISNHLYFYWYRQILGQKVEFLVSFYNNEISEKSEIFDDQFSVERPDGSNFTLKIRSTKLEDSAMYFCASSVASANEKLFFGSGTQLSVL.

CDR3: CASSLAAGRTGELFF. The CDR3 nucleotides read TGTGCCAGCAGCTTAGCTGCAGGGCGCACCGGGGAGCTGTTTTTT. The rearrangement uses TRBV13 and TRBJ2-2; possibly TRBD1 for D (5 bases). The V and J ends lost 1 base and 4 bases respectively, with 10 bases between them. Germline V gene sequence: CDR1 PRHDT, CDR2 FYEKMQ (reference sequence). There are 15 residues in the CDR3.

This sequence joins TRBV5-1 and TRBJ1-2; D is possibly TRBD1 (5 bases). CDR3 length: 14 residues. Trimming removed 4 bases from V and 4 bases from J, with 14 bases in between. Germline V lookup: CDR1 SGHRS, CDR2 YFSETQ. This chain's CDR3 is CASSGSGSRYGYTF. CDR3 nucleotides: TGCGCCAGCAGCGGGTCAGGGTCGCGCTATGGCTACACCTTC.

There are a few counts of this clone. The V call is TRBV19, the J call TRBJ1-4; D is undetermined. V was trimmed by 7 bases and J by 4 bases, leaving 10 bases between them. Looked up from germline, CDR1 is LNHDA and CDR2 is SQIVND (reference sequence). The CDR3 is 13 residues long. In DNA, the CDR3 is TGTGCCAGTATGGAACGGAGTAATGAAAAACTGTTTTTT. It encodes CASMERSNEKLFF.

The chain recombines TRBV30 with TRBJ1-2, with 7 bases matching TRBD1. Trimming took 2 bases from V and 8 from J; bases not matched to a gene: 5. Germline V gene lookup returns CDR1 GTSNPN and CDR2 SVGIG (reference sequence). This CDR3 contains 12 residues. CDR3: CAWSLGTVGYTF. CDR3 nucleotides: TGTGCCTGGAGTTTAGGGACAGTCGGCTACACCTTC.

The chain carries TRBV7-8 and TRBJ1-4; D might be TRBD1 (5 bases). The CDR3 covers 15 residues. The germline V gene encodes CDR1 SGHVS and CDR2 FQNEAQ. V was trimmed by 7 bases and J by 5 bases, leaving 17 bases between them. CDR3 residues: CASNPTGGENEKLFF. The CDR3, as DNA: TGTGCCAGCAACCCAACGGGGGGGGAAAATGAAAAACTGTTTTTT.

CDR3 in amino acids: CASSIDLGWYEQYF. In DNA form, the CDR3 reads TGTGCCAGTAGTATAGATCTGGGATGGTACGAGCAGTACTTC. This chain links TRBV19 with TRBJ2-7; D not certain. The CDR3 loop spans 14 amino acids. Germline V lookup: CDR1 LNHDA, CDR2 SQIVND (reference sequence). V was pared by 0 bases and J by 4 bases, with 10 bases between.

This chain uses TRBV7-2 with TRBJ2-1; 9 bases map to TRBD1. The V gene's germline CDR1 is SGHTA and CDR2 FQGNSA. Germline trimming cut 0 bases from V and 12 bases from J; bases unmatched to any gene: 12. CDR3 length: 16 amino acids. CDR3 protein: CASSLASGTGSRGQFF. DNA for the CDR3: TGTGCCAGCAGCTTAGCTTCCGGGACAGGGTCGAGGGGGCAGTTCTTC. The full variable domain, rest sourced from reference TRBV7-2 and TRBJ2-1, is GAGVSQSPSNKVTEKGKDVELRCDPISGHTALYWYRQSLGQGLEFLIYFQGNSAPDKSGLPSDRFSAERTGGSVSTLTIQRTQQEDSAVYLCASSLASGTGSRGQFFGPGTRLTVL.

This clone has only one observation. The chain carries TRBV11-2 and TRBJ2-7; tentatively, D is TRBD2 (5 bases). Trimming shortened V by 5 bases and J by 3 bases, and 11 bases separated the two germline ends. From germline, CDR1 is SGHAT and CDR2 FQNNGV. The CDR3 is 13 amino acids. CDR3 bases: TGTGCCAGCAGCCCGGAGGAGGACTACGAGCAGTACTTC. As protein: CASSPEEDYEQYF.

V gene TRBV18 combines with J gene TRBJ1-1; the D is unclear. This CDR3 is 14 amino acids long. The germline V and J ends were trimmed by 3 bases and 2 bases, with 10 bases remaining between them. Germline CDR1 and CDR2: KGHSH and LQKENI. The CDR3 protein is CASSPVARNTEAFF. The CDR3 DNA reads TGTGCCAGCTCACCTGTCGCCCGAAACACTGAAGCTTTCTTT.

CDR3 sequence reads: CASRTRENTEAFF. CDR3 DNA: TGTGCCAGCAGGACAAGGGAGAACACTGAAGCTTTCTTT. The chain couples TRBV27 to TRBJ1-1, with D uncertain. This CDR3 has 13 residues. Germline V gene data show CDR1 as MNHEY and CDR2 as SMNVEV (reference sequence). V shed 6 bases and J shed 1 base, with 9 bases lying between them.

The count of this clone is one. A read error may produce the germline difference seen at one junction end. The rearrangement joins TRBV11-2 to TRBJ1-2, with TRBD1 matching 7 bases. In germline, CDR1 is SGHAT, CDR2 FQNNGV. This CDR3 spans 12 amino acids. CDR3 region: CASSLFDEGGAF. As DNA, the CDR3 is TGTGCCAGCAGCTTATTCGACGAAGGGGGCGCATTC. The full variable domain, completed using reference TRBV11-2 and TRBJ1-2, is EAGVAQSPRYKIIEKRQSVAFWCNPISGHATLYWYQQILGQGPKLLIQFQNNGVVDDSQLPKDRFSAERLKGVDSTLKIQPAKLEDSAVYLCASSLFDEGGAFGSGTRLTVV.

The chain has TRBV11-3 and TRBJ2-5; D not certain. The CDR3 is 13 residues long. Trimming stripped 5 bases from V and 1 base from J, with 8 bases between. Germline V gene sequence: CDR1 SGHNT, CDR2 YENEEA. CDR3 in DNA: TGTGCCAGCAGCCGAGGCGTCCAAGAGACCCAGTACTTC. Its translation: CASSRGVQETQYF.

The rearrangement links TRBV7-2 to TRBJ2-1; D may be TRBD1 or TRBD2 (5 bases each). V was clipped by 1 base and J by 4 bases, with 14 bases between them. The CDR3 spans 16 residues. Germline CDR1 reads SGHTA; CDR2 reads FQGNSA. CDR3 protein: CASSLVGTPGYNEQFF. CDR3 in DNA: TGTGCCAGCAGCTTAGTCGGGACCCCTGGGTACAATGAGCAGTTCTTC.

Here the CDR3 DNA reads TGTGCCAGCAGTGAAGATCCCGGTAGATACTATGGCTACACCTTC. It yields the protein CASSEDPGRYYGYTF. The chain combines TRBV2 with TRBJ1-2, with D hard to call. Germline V gene data show CDR1 as SNHLY and CDR2 as FYNNEI. The length of the CDR3 is 15 residues. Trimming took 1 base from V and 3 from J, leaving 12 bases between them.

This chain links TRBV7-9 with TRBJ2-1, with 9 positions matching TRBD2. The CDR3 sequence is 15 residues long. Germline V CDR1 and CDR2: SEHNR, FQNEAQ (reference sequence). V lost 5 bases, J lost 6 bases, and 8 bases stayed unmatched. The DNA of the CDR3 is TGTGCCAGCAGCCCAACGCCGACTAGCGGCAATGAGCAGTTCTTC. Translated, it gives CASSPTPTSGNEQFF.

This rearrangement joins TRBV5-1 to TRBJ2-6; no clear D. Germline CDR1 and CDR2: SGHRS and YFSETQ. CDR3 length equals 18 residues. The V gene lost 4 bases and the J gene lost 0 bases, with 17 bases spanning the gap. The CDR3 region is CASSPAIFWDSGANVLTF. The CDR3 DNA is TGCGCCAGCAGCCCAGCGATTTTCTGGGACTCTGGGGCCAACGTCCTGACTTTC.

This chain links TRBV13 with TRBJ2-1; D is unresolved. V gave up 3 bases and J gave up 0 bases, with 6 bases separating them. CDR1 is PRHDT and CDR2 is FYEKMQ in the germline V gene (reference sequence). CDR3 size: 14 residues. CDR3 residues: CASSFRSSYNEQFF. The CDR3 DNA reads as TGTGCCAGCAGCTTCCGGAGCTCCTACAATGAGCAGTTCTTC.

This chain uses TRBV11-2 with TRBJ2-3; D may be TRBD1 (6 bases). The CDR3 has 15 amino acids. In germline, CDR1 is SGHAT, CDR2 FQNNGV. Trimming removed 4 bases from V and 0 bases from J, with 11 bases in between. The CDR3 is CASSSWGRSTDTQYF. The CDR3 coding sequence is TGTGCCAGCAGCTCGTGGGGGCGTAGCACAGATACGCAGTATTTT. Variable domain in full (rest from reference TRBV11-2 and TRBJ2-3): EAGVAQSPRYKIIEKRQSVAFWCNPISGHATLYWYQQILGQGPKLLIQFQNNGVVDDSQLPKDRFSAERLKGVDSTLKIQPAKLEDSAVYLCASSSWGRSTDTQYFGPGTRLTVL.

V is TRBV30 and J is TRBJ1-5; 7 nucleotides align to TRBD1. V shed 2 bases, J shed 6 bases, and the junction held 4 bases outside the gene matches. The CDR3 has 13 residues. Germline CDR1 and CDR2: GTSNPN and SVGIG (reference sequence). The CDR3 is CAWSSDRPQPQHF. Written as DNA, the CDR3 is TGTGCCTGGAGTTCGGACAGGCCTCAGCCCCAGCATTTT.

The chain combines TRBV15 with TRBJ2-7; D might be TRBD2 (6 bases). V dropped 0 bases and J dropped 6 bases, with 12 bases sitting between them. Germline V gene sequence: CDR1 LNHNV, CDR2 YYDKDF (reference sequence). The length of the CDR3 is 14 residues. CDR3 region: CATSRERGWSEQYF. The CDR3 coding sequence is TGTGCCACCAGCAGAGAGCGGGGCTGGTCCGAGCAGTACTTC.

This chain uses TRBV28 with TRBJ1-2, with TRBD1 as a possible D gene (5 bases). The CDR3 extends over 13 amino acids. Trimming stripped 2 bases from V and 5 bases from J, with 9 bases between. CDR1 and CDR2 (germline): MDHEN, SYDVKM. The CDR3 coding sequence is TGTGCCAGCAGTTTACTGGGGGTTTATGGCTACACCTTC. Translated: CASSLLGVYGYTF.